One and the same sample provided the 6 T cell receptor beta chains below, sequenced in a study of cytomegalovirus exposure and HLA in healthy donors. The assay was immunoSEQ multiplex PCR, and TCRdb's table has in-frame clones only and misses some. The sample yields 150,000 to 200,000 clones, roughly 83% seen once. The sequencing input was PBMCs. The receptor set was obtained from a woman younger than 35 in good health and CMV-seronegative.

A few counts support this clone. This sequence joins TRBV19 and TRBJ1-5; D remains ambiguous. V was cut by 1 base and J by 6 bases, with 7 bases left in between. The CDR3 length is 13 residues. Germline V lookup: CDR1 LNHDA, CDR2 SQIVND (reference sequence). The CDR3 loop is CASSIGGSQPQHF. For the CDR3, the DNA is TGTGCCAGTAGTATAGGAGGGAGTCAGCCCCAGCATTTT.

The chain couples TRBV18 to TRBJ2-7; no clear D. With 3 bases removed from V and 5 bases from J, the gap between germline ends came to 11 bases. The CDR3 runs 13 residues. Germline lookup yields CDR1 KGHSH and CDR2 LQKENI. CDR3 in amino acids: CASSPVRLDEQYF. The CDR3 bases are TGTGCCAGCTCACCGGTCAGGTTAGACGAGCAGTACTTC. Using reference TRBV18 and TRBJ2-7 for the parts outside the CDR3, the full variable domain is NAGVMQNPRHLVRRRGQEARLRCSPMKGHSHVYWYRQLPEEGLKFMVYLQKENIIDESGMPKERFSAEFPKEGPSILRIQQVVRGDSAAYFCASSPVRLDEQYFGPGTRLTVT.

J is TRBJ1-4 and V is TRBV7-6; 11 bases are a match to TRBD1. The CDR3 covers 20 residues. The trim removed 1 base at V and 3 bases at J, leaving 13 bases unmatched. Germline V gene sequence: CDR1 SGHVS, CDR2 FNYEAQ. As DNA, the CDR3 is TGTGCCAGCAGCTTAGTTCGCCGGTCGGACAGGGGGCACGCTAATGAAAAACTGTTTTTT. Protein product: CASSLVRRSDRGHANEKLFF.

V gene TRBV7-2 combines with J gene TRBJ2-3; D is possibly TRBD2 (5 bases). CDR3 length equals 14 residues. Germline CDR1 reads SGHTA; CDR2 reads FQGNSA. V shed 8 bases and J shed 2 bases, with 14 bases lying between them. CDR3 sequence: CASRRRAHTDTQYF. The CDR3, as DNA: TGTGCCAGCCGCCGGCGGGCTCACACAGATACGCAGTATTTT.

The chain joins TRBV4-1 to TRBJ1-1; tentative D call: TRBD1 (5 bases). The germline V and J ends were trimmed by 4 bases and 2 bases, with 17 bases remaining between them. Germline V gene sequence: CDR1 MGHRA, CDR2 YSYEKL. The CDR3 length is 16 residues. CDR3 in amino acids: CASSRNYGTLNTEAFF. CDR3 nucleotide sequence: TGCGCCAGCAGCCGAAACTACGGGACTTTAAACACTGAAGCTTTCTTT.

V and J are TRBV13 and TRBJ2-1, with D perhaps matching TRBD2 (6 bases). The V and J ends lost 4 bases and 2 bases respectively, with 18 bases between them. Germline V gives CDR1 PRHDT, CDR2 FYEKMQ (reference sequence). The CDR3 totals 17 residues. CDR3: CASSYSEPGLAYNEQFF. The CDR3 DNA sequence: TGTGCCAGCAGCTACTCAGAACCGGGACTGGCCTACAATGAGCAGTTCTTC.